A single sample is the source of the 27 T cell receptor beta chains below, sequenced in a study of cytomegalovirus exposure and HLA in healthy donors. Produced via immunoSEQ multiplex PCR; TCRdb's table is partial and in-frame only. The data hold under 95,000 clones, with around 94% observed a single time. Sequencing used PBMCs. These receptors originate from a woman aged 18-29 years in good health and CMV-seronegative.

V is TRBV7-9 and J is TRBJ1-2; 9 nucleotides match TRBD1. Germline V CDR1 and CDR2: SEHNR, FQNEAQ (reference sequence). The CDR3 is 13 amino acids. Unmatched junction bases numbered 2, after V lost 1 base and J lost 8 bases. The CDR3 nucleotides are TGTGCCAGCAGCTTAGGGACAGGGGACGGCTACACCTTC. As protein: CASSLGTGDGYTF.

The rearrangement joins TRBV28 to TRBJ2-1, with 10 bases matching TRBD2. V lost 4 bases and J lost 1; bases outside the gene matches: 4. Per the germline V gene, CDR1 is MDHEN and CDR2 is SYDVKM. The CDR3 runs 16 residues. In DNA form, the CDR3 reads TGTGCCAGCAGTTCCCTTAGCGGGGGGTCCTACAATGAGCAGTTCTTC. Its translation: CASSSLSGGSYNEQFF.

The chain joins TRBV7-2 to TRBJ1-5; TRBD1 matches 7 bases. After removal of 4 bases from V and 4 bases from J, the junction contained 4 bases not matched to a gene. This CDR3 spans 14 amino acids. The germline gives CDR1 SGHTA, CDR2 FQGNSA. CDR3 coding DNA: TGTGCCAGCAGCTCGGGACAGCCAAATCAGCCCCAGCATTTT. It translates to CASSSGQPNQPQHF. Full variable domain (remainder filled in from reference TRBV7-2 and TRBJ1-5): GAGVSQSPSNKVTEKGKDVELRCDPISGHTALYWYRQSLGQGLEFLIYFQGNSAPDKSGLPSDRFSAERTGGSVSTLTIQRTQQEDSAVYLCASSSGQPNQPQHFGDGTRLSIL.

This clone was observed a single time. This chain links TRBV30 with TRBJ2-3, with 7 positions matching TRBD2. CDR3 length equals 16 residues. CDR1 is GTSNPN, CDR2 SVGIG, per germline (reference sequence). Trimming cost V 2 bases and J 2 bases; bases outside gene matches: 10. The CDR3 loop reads CAWSRGERGFTDTQYF. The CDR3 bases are TGTGCCTGGAGTAGGGGCGAGCGGGGATTCACAGATACGCAGTATTTT.

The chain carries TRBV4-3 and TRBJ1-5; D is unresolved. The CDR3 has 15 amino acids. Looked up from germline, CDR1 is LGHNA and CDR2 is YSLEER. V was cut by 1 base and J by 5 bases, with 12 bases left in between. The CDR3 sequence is CASSQVARGDQPQHF. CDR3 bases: TGCGCCAGCAGCCAAGTCGCCCGGGGAGATCAGCCCCAGCATTTT.

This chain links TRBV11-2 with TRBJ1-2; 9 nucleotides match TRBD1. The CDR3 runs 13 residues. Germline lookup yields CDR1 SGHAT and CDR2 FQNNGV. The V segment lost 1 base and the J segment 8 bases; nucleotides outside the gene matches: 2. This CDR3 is CASSLVQGAGYTF. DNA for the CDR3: TGTGCCAGCAGCTTAGTACAGGGGGCAGGCTACACCTTC.

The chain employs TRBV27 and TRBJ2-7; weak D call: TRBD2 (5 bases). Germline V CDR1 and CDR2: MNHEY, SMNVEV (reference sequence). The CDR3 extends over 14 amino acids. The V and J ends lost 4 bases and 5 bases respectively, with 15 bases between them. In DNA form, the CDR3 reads TGTGCCAGCAGTTCCAGCACCGGGATACACGAGCAGTACTTC. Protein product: CASSSSTGIHEQYF.

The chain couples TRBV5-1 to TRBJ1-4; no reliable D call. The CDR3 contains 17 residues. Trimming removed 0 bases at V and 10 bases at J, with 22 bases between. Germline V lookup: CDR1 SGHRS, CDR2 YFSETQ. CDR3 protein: CASSLESGDPEGRKLFF. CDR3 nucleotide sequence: TGCGCCAGCAGCTTGGAATCGGGAGACCCAGAAGGCCGAAAACTGTTTTTT.

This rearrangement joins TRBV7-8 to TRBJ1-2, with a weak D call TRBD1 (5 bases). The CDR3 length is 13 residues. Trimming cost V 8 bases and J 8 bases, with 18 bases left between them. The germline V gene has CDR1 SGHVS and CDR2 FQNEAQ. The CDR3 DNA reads TGTGCCAGCCGACCGGGCACCCAGGGCGGCTACACCTTC. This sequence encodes CASRPGTQGGYTF.

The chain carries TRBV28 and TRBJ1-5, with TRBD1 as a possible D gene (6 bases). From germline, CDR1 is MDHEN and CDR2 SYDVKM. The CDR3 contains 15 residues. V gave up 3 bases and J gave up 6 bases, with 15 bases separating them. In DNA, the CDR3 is TGTGCCAGCAGTTTTTTGCGGGGGCTCGGTCAGCCCCAGCATTTT. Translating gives CASSFLRGLGQPQHF. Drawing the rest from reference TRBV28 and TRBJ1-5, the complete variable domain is DVKVTQSSRYLVKRTGEKVFLECVQDMDHENMFWYRQDPGLGLRLIYFSYDVKMKEKGDIPEGYSVSREKKERFSLILESASTNQTSMYLCASSFLRGLGQPQHFGDGTRLSIL.

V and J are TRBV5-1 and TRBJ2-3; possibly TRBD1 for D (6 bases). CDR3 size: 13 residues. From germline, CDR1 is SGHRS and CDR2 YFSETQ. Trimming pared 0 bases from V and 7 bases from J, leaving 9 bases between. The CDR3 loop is CASSLDRDNTQYF. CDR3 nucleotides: TGCGCCAGCAGCTTGGACCGGGACAATACGCAGTATTTT.

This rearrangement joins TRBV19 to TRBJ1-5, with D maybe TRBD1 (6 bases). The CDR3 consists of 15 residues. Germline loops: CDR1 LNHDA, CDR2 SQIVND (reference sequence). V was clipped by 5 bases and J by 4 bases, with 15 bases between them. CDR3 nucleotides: TGTGCCAGTAGTCTTTATGGGACATTAAATCAGCCCCAGCATTTT. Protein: CASSLYGTLNQPQHF.

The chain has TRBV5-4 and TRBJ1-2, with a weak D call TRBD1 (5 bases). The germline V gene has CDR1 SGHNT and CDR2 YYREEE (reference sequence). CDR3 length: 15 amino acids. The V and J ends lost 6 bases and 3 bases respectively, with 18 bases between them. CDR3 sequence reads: CASKTKKGGDYGYTF. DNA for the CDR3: TGTGCCAGCAAAACAAAAAAAGGAGGGGACTATGGCTACACCTTC.

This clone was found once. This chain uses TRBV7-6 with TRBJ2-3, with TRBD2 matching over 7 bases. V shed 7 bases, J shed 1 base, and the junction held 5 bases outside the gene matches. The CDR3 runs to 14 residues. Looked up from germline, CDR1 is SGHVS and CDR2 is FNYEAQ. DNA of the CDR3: TGTGCCAGCAACCTGGGGGGGGGCACAGATACGCAGTATTTT. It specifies CASNLGGGTDTQYF.

The CDR3 DNA is TGCGCCAGCAGCCCCACCCCGGGGGACAGTGGATTTCATGAGCAGTTCTTC. This sequence encodes CASSPTPGDSGFHEQFF. The V gene is TRBV5-1, the J gene TRBJ2-1; tentative D call: TRBD1 (7 bases). Germline V gene data show CDR1 as SGHRS and CDR2 as YFSETQ. Between the trimmed V and J ends, which lost 4 bases and 8 bases, there was a span of 25 bases. The CDR3 has 17 amino acids.

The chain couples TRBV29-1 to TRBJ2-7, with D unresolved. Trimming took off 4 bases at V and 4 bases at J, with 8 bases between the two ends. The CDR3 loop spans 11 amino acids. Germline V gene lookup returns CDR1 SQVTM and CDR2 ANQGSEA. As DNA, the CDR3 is TGCAGCGTTGTATCCGTTTACGAGCAGTACTTC. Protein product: CSVVSVYEQYF.

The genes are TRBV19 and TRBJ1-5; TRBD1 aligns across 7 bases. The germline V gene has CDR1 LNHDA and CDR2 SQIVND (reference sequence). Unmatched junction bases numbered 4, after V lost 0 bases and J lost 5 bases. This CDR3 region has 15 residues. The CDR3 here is CASSIEGRGDQPQHF. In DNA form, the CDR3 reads TGTGCCAGTAGTATAGAAGGCAGGGGGGATCAGCCCCAGCATTTT.

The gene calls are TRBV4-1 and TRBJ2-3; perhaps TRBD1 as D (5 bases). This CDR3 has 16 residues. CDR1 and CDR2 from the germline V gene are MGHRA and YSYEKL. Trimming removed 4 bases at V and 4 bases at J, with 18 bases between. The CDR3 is CASSRTYLGRPDTQYF. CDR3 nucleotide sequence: TGCGCCAGCAGCCGCACGTACTTGGGGCGGCCAGATACGCAGTATTTT.

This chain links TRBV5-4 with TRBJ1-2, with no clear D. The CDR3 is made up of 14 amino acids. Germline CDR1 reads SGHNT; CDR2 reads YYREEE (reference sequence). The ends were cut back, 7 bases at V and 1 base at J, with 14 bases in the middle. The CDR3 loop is CASVRGGYNYGYTF. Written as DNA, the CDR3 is TGTGCCAGCGTACGAGGCGGTTATAACTATGGCTACACCTTC.

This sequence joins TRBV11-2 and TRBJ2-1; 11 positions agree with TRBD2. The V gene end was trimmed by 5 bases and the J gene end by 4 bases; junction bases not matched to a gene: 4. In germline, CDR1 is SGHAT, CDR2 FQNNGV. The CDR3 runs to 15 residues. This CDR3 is CASSELAGEYNEQFF. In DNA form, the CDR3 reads TGTGCCAGCAGCGAACTAGCGGGGGAGTACAATGAGCAGTTCTTC.

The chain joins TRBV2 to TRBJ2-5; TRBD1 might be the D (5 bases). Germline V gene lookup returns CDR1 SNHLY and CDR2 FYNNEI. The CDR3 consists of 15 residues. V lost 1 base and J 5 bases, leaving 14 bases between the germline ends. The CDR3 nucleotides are TGTGCCAGCAGTGAAGTACCAGGGTTCGGGGAGACCCAGTACTTC. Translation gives CASSEVPGFGETQYF.

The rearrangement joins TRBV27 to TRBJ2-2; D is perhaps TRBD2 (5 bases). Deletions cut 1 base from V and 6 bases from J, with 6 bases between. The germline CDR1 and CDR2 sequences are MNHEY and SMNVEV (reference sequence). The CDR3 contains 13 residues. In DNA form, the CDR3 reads TGTGCCAGCAGTTTATTGGGAGCCGGGGAGCTGTTTTTT. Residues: CASSLLGAGELFF.

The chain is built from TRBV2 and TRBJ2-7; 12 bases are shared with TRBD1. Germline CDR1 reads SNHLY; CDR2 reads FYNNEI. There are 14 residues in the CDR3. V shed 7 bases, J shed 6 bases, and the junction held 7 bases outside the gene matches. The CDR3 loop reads CASTFGTGGGEQYF. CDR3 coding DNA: TGTGCCAGCACCTTCGGGACAGGGGGCGGCGAGCAGTACTTC.

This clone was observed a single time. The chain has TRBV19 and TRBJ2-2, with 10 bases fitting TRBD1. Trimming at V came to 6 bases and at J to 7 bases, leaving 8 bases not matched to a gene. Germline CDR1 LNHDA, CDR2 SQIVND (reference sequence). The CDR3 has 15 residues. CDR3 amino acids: CASSDRGPGVGELFF. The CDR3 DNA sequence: TGTGCCAGTAGCGACAGGGGGCCAGGAGTCGGGGAGCTGTTTTTT.

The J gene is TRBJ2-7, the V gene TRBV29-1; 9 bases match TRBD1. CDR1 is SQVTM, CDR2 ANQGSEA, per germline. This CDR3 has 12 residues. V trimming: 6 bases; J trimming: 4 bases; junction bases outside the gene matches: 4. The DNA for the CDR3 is TGCAGCGTAACGGGACAGGGATACGAGCAGTACTTC. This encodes CSVTGQGYEQYF.

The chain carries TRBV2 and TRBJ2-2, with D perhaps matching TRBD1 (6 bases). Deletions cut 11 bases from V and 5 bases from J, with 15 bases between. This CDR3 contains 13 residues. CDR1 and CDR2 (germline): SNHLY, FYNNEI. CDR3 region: CASLPQGTGELFF. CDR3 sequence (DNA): TGTGCCTCCCTCCCCCAGGGGACCGGGGAGCTGTTTTTT.

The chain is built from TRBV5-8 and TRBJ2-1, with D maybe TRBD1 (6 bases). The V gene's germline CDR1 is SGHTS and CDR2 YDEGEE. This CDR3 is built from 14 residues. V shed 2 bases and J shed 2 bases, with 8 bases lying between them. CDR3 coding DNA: TGTGCCAGCAGCTTCTGGACAGCCTACAATGAGCAGTTCTTC. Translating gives CASSFWTAYNEQFF.